This passage covers 24 T cell receptor beta chains from one sample sequenced in a study of blood T cell repertoires in COVID-19. Profiling relied on immunoSEQ multiplex PCR, and the TCRdb table lists in-frame clones only, not all of them. Among some 200,000 clones, 80% to 85% were seen once, and the ten largest hold about 6%. Sequencing input: peripheral blood. These receptors were taken from a woman aged 40 to 50 with acute or convalescent COVID-19.

This chain links TRBV27 with TRBJ2-7; TRBD2 agrees at 13 bases. Germline V lookup: CDR1 MNHEY, CDR2 SMNVEV (reference sequence). The CDR3 runs 20 residues. V was clipped by 6 bases and J by 0 bases; unmatched bases: 17. The CDR3 sequence is CASSRILPGLAGYHSYEQYF. The CDR3 DNA is TGTGCCAGCAGCCGCATACTCCCGGGACTAGCGGGATACCACTCCTACGAGCAGTACTTC.

The rearrangement links TRBV6-5 to TRBJ2-5, with D possibly TRBD2 on 5 matching bases. CDR1 and CDR2 from the germline V gene are MNHEY and SVGAGI. The CDR3 loop spans 12 amino acids. V was trimmed by 6 bases and J by 5 bases, leaving 10 bases between them. The CDR3 is CASSAGWETQYF. DNA for the CDR3: TGTGCCAGCAGCGCGGGTTGGGAGACCCAGTACTTC.

The genes are TRBV13 and TRBJ1-2, with D tentatively TRBD1 (5 bases). V was clipped by 2 bases and J by 7 bases, with 14 bases between them. CDR1 PRHDT and CDR2 FYEKMQ come from the germline V gene (reference sequence). The CDR3 has 14 residues. CDR3 sequence: CASSLRDSPFGYTF. The DNA of the CDR3 is TGTGCCAGCAGCTTACGTGACAGCCCCTTTGGCTACACCTTC.

The chain employs TRBV6-5 and TRBJ2-7; D perhaps matches TRBD1 (5 bases). This CDR3 contains 14 residues. Germline V CDR1 and CDR2: MNHEY, SVGAGI. With 2 bases removed from V and 3 bases from J, the gap between germline ends came to 11 bases. CDR3 protein: CASSYKGMDYEQYF. The CDR3 DNA reads TGTGCCAGCAGTTACAAGGGGATGGACTACGAGCAGTACTTC.

The V gene is TRBV28, the J gene TRBJ2-2, with 11 nucleotides matching TRBD1. This CDR3 is built from 16 residues. In germline, CDR1 is MDHEN, CDR2 SYDVKM. Losses at the gene ends were 7 bases for V and 5 bases for J; bases not matched to a gene: 9. The CDR3 coding sequence is TGTGCCAGCAAATACCTGGGACAGGGGGAGACCGGGGAGCTGTTTTTT. This encodes CASKYLGQGETGELFF.

The rearrangement uses TRBV19 and TRBJ2-1, with 12 nucleotides matching TRBD2. The CDR3 is 14 residues long. Germline CDR1 is LNHDA and CDR2 is SQIVND (reference sequence). With 8 bases clipped from V and 4 bases from J, the junction kept 3 bases outside the gene matches. CDR3 bases: TGTGCCAGTTCACTAGCGGGGGGTTACAATGAGCAGTTCTTC. This encodes CASSLAGGYNEQFF.

CDR3 region: CASSLYSDRRNQPQHF. As DNA, the CDR3 is TGTGCCAGCAGTTTATATTCGGACAGGCGCAATCAGCCCCAGCATTTT. This rearrangement joins TRBV27 to TRBJ1-5; 7 bases are shared with TRBD1. This CDR3 has 16 amino acids. V shed 1 base, J shed 2 bases, and the junction held 5 bases outside the gene matches. Germline V gene data show CDR1 as MNHEY and CDR2 as SMNVEV (reference sequence).

This chain links TRBV11-1 with TRBJ2-5, with 10 bases aligning to TRBD1. The ends lost 5 bases at V and 4 bases at J; junction bases unmatched: 7. This CDR3 has 15 residues. CDR1 and CDR2 (germline): SGHAT, FQDESV (reference sequence). CDR3 nucleotides: TGTGCCAGCAGCACCGGACAGGGGGATTCAGAGACCCAGTACTTC. Translation gives CASSTGQGDSETQYF.

The chain couples TRBV6-6 to TRBJ1-2; D unclear. Trimming took 6 bases from V and 8 from J, leaving 16 bases between them. The germline CDR1 and CDR2 sequences are MNHNY and SVGAGI (reference sequence). This CDR3 comprises 13 residues. CDR3 sequence (DNA): TGTGCCAGCAGCCCGTCCCAGGCTGAAGGCTACACCTTC. Amino acids: CASSPSQAEGYTF.

This chain connects TRBV9 to TRBJ1-1, with a weak D call TRBD1 (5 bases). Germline values: CDR1 SGDLS, CDR2 YYNGEE. Trimming left V 4 bases short and J 12 bases short, with 16 bases between. The CDR3 totals 12 residues. The CDR3 bases are TGTGCCAGCAGCCCTGGGCAGGGACTAACTTTCTTT. It specifies CASSPGQGLTFF.

This clone was seen only a few times. The chain carries TRBV7-9 and TRBJ1-1; D call uncertain. The V end was cut by 1 base, the J end by 4 bases, with 10 bases between. The CDR3 length is 14 residues. Germline-derived CDR1 and CDR2 are SEHNR and FQNEAQ (reference sequence). The CDR3 bases are TGTGCCAGCAGCTTAGTAGGGAGGTTCACTGAAGCTTTCTTT. Translating gives CASSLVGRFTEAFF.

V usage is TRBV23-1 and J usage is TRBJ2-3, with unresolved D. TRBV23-1 is noted as an ORF with a role that remains uncertain. V lost 7 bases to trimming and J lost 0 bases, with 14 bases between them. The CDR3 has 15 amino acids. This CDR3 reads CASNPSPGSTDTQYF. CDR3 nucleotide sequence: TGCGCCAGCAACCCTTCGCCAGGCAGCACAGATACGCAGTATTTT.

This clone has only a few counts. The rearrangement uses TRBV7-8 and TRBJ1-6; D remains unclear. Germline values: CDR1 SGHVS, CDR2 FQNEAQ. Trimming pared 5 bases from V and 9 bases from J, leaving 8 bases between. The CDR3 consists of 12 residues. CDR3: CASSPHVSPLHF. In nucleotides, the CDR3 is TGTGCCAGCAGCCCACACGTTTCACCCCTCCACTTT. The variable domain in full, with the rest retrieved from reference TRBV7-8 and TRBJ1-6, is GAGVSQSPRYKVAKRGQDVALRCDPISGHVSLFWYQQALGQGPEFLTYFQNEAQLDKSGLPSDRFFAERPEGSVSTLKIQRTQQEDSAVYLCASSPHVSPLHFGNGTRLTVT.

The gene calls are TRBV9 and TRBJ2-1; 10 bases are a match to TRBD1. V was clipped by 4 bases and J by 4 bases; unmatched bases: 5. Germline CDR1 and CDR2: SGDLS and YYNGEE. The CDR3 contains 15 residues. CDR3: CASSRRQGAYNEQFF. CDR3 DNA: TGTGCCAGCAGCAGGCGACAGGGGGCTTACAATGAGCAGTTCTTC.

The V and J genes are TRBV30 and TRBJ1-6; 8 positions match TRBD1. From germline, CDR1 is GTSNPN and CDR2 SVGIG (reference sequence). The CDR3 runs 16 residues. After removal of 3 bases from V and 5 bases from J, the junction contained 9 bases not matched to a gene. The CDR3 spells CAWSQAGQGHNSPLHF. The CDR3 nucleotides are TGTGCCTGGAGCCAAGCCGGACAGGGACATAATTCACCCCTCCACTTT.

CDR3 sequence reads: CSALQVPEAFF. In DNA, the CDR3 is TGCAGTGCCCTCCAGGTCCCTGAAGCTTTCTTT. This rearrangement joins TRBV20-1 to TRBJ1-1; no clear D gene. The length of the CDR3 is 11 residues. Germline V gene lookup returns CDR1 DFQATT and CDR2 SNEGSKA (reference sequence). The V end lost 6 bases, the J end lost 6 bases, and 11 bases lay between the germline ends.

The gene calls are TRBV12-5 and TRBJ1-1, with 7 bases matching TRBD1. Germline CDR1 is LGHNT and CDR2 is FRNRAP. Trimming cost V 6 bases and J 0 bases; bases outside gene matches: 10. The CDR3 contains 16 residues. Here the CDR3 reads CASGRPGTVMNTEAFF. The CDR3 DNA follows: TGTGCTAGTGGCCGTCCCGGGACAGTCATGAACACTGAAGCTTTCTTT.

The V gene is TRBV5-1, the J gene TRBJ1-1; TRBD1 agrees at 7 bases. Germline assignment: CDR1 SGHRS and CDR2 YFSETQ. The J segment lost 4 bases and the V segment lost 2 bases, leaving 2 bases of the junction unmatched. The CDR3 extends over 13 amino acids. CDR3 bases: TGCGCCAGCAGCTTTGCAGGGGGCACTGAAGCTTTCTTT. Amino acids: CASSFAGGTEAFF.

The chain employs TRBV30 and TRBJ1-2, with D hard to call. The CDR3 contains 15 residues. Germline loops: CDR1 GTSNPN, CDR2 SVGIG (reference sequence). V gave up 3 bases and J gave up 4 bases, with 18 bases separating them. As DNA, the CDR3 is TGTGCCTGGAGCCCCGTCGGCGAGGGTGGCTATGGCTACACCTTC. It codes for CAWSPVGEGGYGYTF.

The chain links TRBV10-2 to TRBJ1-2, with TRBD1 as a possible D gene (6 bases). The V end lost 11 bases, the J end lost 7 bases, and 20 bases lay between the germline ends. Germline V lookup: CDR1 WSHSY, CDR2 SAAADI. This CDR3 is built from 13 residues. For the CDR3, the DNA is TGCGCCCCCCTAAAGGGACAAATATCTGGCTACACCTTC. It specifies CAPLKGQISGYTF.

The genes are TRBV6-4 and TRBJ2-2; 13 positions agree with TRBD2. The CDR3 length is 16 residues. The V segment lost 6 bases and the J segment 7 bases; nucleotides outside the gene matches: 8. Germline CDR1 and CDR2: MRHNA and SNTAGT. CDR3 loop: CASSDVTSGRNGELFF. In DNA form, the CDR3 reads TGTGCCAGCAGCGACGTGACTAGCGGGAGGAACGGGGAGCTGTTTTTT.

This chain connects TRBV27 to TRBJ2-7; D possibly corresponds to TRBD1 (6 bases). CDR3 length: 16 residues. The germline gives CDR1 MNHEY, CDR2 SMNVEV (reference sequence). V was trimmed by 5 bases and J by 2 bases, leaving 19 bases between them. CDR3 bases: TGTGCCAGCAGTCCTTCGAGTGGACAGAAAACCTACGAGCAGTACTTC. Translating it yields CASSPSSGQKTYEQYF.

The J gene is TRBJ1-2, the V gene TRBV6-4; 7 nucleotides match TRBD1. Germline CDR1 MRHNA, CDR2 SNTAGT. With V trimmed by 5 bases and J by 2 bases, 11 bases remained unmatched. The CDR3 is 16 amino acids. The CDR3 DNA reads as TGTGCCAGCAGTCCAACCGCGGGACAGACAAACTATGGCTACACCTTC. Protein sequence: CASSPTAGQTNYGYTF.

CDR3 loop: CASSLELASLSGNTIYF. CDR3 bases: TGTGCCAGCAGCTTAGAATTGGCCTCCCTGTCCGGAAACACCATATATTTT. The chain couples TRBV7-8 to TRBJ1-3; D is uncertain. The CDR3 extends over 17 amino acids. Looked up from germline, CDR1 is SGHVS and CDR2 is FQNEAQ. V was pared by 1 base and J by 4 bases, with 17 bases between.